The 24 T cell receptor beta chains given below trace back to one sample, sequenced in a study of T cell repertoires in cytomegalovirus infection. TCRdb reprocessed the reads with MiXCR, giving one entry per CDR3 protein. The sample includes about 920,000 distinct CDR3 sequences, 30% to 40% seen only once; the top ten take around 15%. For these TCRs, the target antigens are not known. Sequencing used cultured CD8+ T cells from PBMCs, obtained from culture after CMV antigen stimulation. The receptors shown here come from a human donor in good health (CMV status not recorded). Some clones in this sample may be carry-over from other donors' samples.

This clonotype was seen a single time. A much larger clone sits a single nucleotide away, making a read error possible. The chain has TRBV7-6 and TRBJ1-6; TRBD1 agrees at 10 bases. CDR1 is SGHVS, CDR2 FNYEAQ, per germline. The CDR3 totals 14 residues. CDR3 residues: CAGSSDRGRSPLHF. The CDR3 DNA reads TGTGCCGGCAGCTCCGACAGGGGGCGGTCACCCCTCCACTTT. Looking up the rest from reference TRBV7-6 and TRBJ1-6 gives the full variable domain: GAGVSQSPRYKVTKRGQDVALRCDPISGHVSLYWYRQALGQGPEFLTYFNYEAQQDKSGLPNDRFSAERPEGSISTLTIQRTEQRDSAMYRCAGSSDRGRSPLHFGNGTRLTVT.

The chain employs TRBV28 and TRBJ2-4, with 11 bases that match TRBD2. The germline CDR1 and CDR2 sequences are MDHEN and SYDVKM. The ends lost 6 bases at V and 8 bases at J; junction bases unmatched: 12. The CDR3 consists of 16 residues. CDR3 nucleotide sequence: TGTGCCAGCAGCTCGGCGGTAGCGGGGGGGCGAGACATTCAGTACTTC. This encodes CASSSAVAGGRDIQYF.

The CDR3 spells CASSFPGSAKAFF. CDR3 nucleotide sequence: TGTGCCAGCAGCTTTCCAGGGTCTGCGAAAGCTTTCTTT. V usage is TRBV7-9 and J usage is TRBJ1-1, with a tentative D call TRBD1 (5 bases). The CDR3 totals 13 residues. Germline CDR1 and CDR2: SEHNR and FQNEAQ (reference sequence). V was cut by 3 bases and J by 9 bases, with 14 bases left in between.

This clonotype was recorded at least ten times. The chain combines TRBV7-6 with TRBJ1-1; 8 nucleotides match TRBD1. V lost 5 bases, J lost 4 bases, and 9 bases stayed unmatched. Germline lookup yields CDR1 SGHVS and CDR2 FNYEAQ. The CDR3 spans 15 residues. The CDR3 DNA is TGTGCCAGCAGCCCTAGCCAGGGGGCGATCACTGAAGCTTTCTTT. Translating gives CASSPSQGAITEAFF.

This clonotype came up a few times. The rearrangement links TRBV20-1 to TRBJ2-1; 10 bases map to TRBD2. Trimming removed 0 bases from V and 3 bases from J; junction bases left unmatched: 11. The CDR3 is made up of 18 amino acids. Germline V gives CDR1 DFQATT, CDR2 SNEGSKA (reference sequence). The CDR3 DNA reads TGCAGTGCTAGAGATCCCTTCGGGCTAGCGGGGGACTACAATGAGCAGTTCTTC. Protein: CSARDPFGLAGDYNEQFF.

This chain joins TRBV24-1 and TRBJ2-3, with D unclear. Germline-derived CDR1 and CDR2 are KGHDR and SFDVKD. The CDR3 has 13 residues. V gave up 6 bases and J gave up 6 bases, with 12 bases separating them. CDR3 bases: TGTGCCACCAGTCTCGGAGCAAGTGATACGCAGTATTTT. Amino acid sequence: CATSLGASDTQYF.

This chain uses TRBV6-1 with TRBJ2-7; 7 bases agree with TRBD2. CDR3 length: 15 amino acids. Germline CDR1 MNHNS, CDR2 SASEGT. Trimming took 1 base from V and 2 from J; bases not matched to a gene: 5. CDR3 DNA: TGTGCCAGCAGTGAAGGGGCTAGCGGAGCCTACGAGCAGTACGTC. As protein: CASSEGASGAYEQYV.

V usage is TRBV10-3 and J usage is TRBJ2-7, with D maybe TRBD1 (6 bases). Germline CDR1 and CDR2: ENHRY and SYGVKD. V lost 0 bases, J lost 4 bases, and 13 bases lay in between. The CDR3 covers 15 residues. The CDR3 spells CAISESPGVGYEQYF. In DNA form, the CDR3 reads TGTGCCATCAGTGAGTCCCCAGGGGTGGGGTACGAGCAGTACTTC.

This clonotype was seen a few times. The J gene is TRBJ1-5, the V gene TRBV6-6; 7 bases map to TRBD1. V dropped 5 bases and J dropped 1; count of bases not matched to a gene: 11. Germline lookup yields CDR1 MNHNY and CDR2 SVGAGI (reference sequence). The CDR3 runs to 17 residues. The chain's CDR3 is CASSATGARGSNQPQHF. The CDR3 region has the DNA TGTGCCAGCAGTGCAACAGGGGCTCGGGGCAGCAATCAGCCCCAGCATTTT.

The chain joins TRBV2 to TRBJ2-3, with D possibly being TRBD2 (5 bases). This CDR3 is 11 amino acids long. The germline V and J ends were trimmed by 10 bases and 4 bases, with 9 bases remaining between them. Germline V gene lookup returns CDR1 SNHLY and CDR2 FYNNEI. This CDR3 is CATEGPDTQYF. The CDR3 coding sequence is TGTGCCACCGAGGGTCCAGATACGCAGTATTTT. The whole variable domain, filled in from reference TRBV2 and TRBJ2-3, reads EPEVTQTPSHQVTQMGQEVILRCVPISNHLYFYWYRQILGQKVEFLVSFYNNEISEKSEIFDDQFSVERPDGSNFTLKIRSTKLEDSAMYFCATEGPDTQYFGPGTRLTVL.

This clonotype has more than one count but fewer than ten. The J gene is TRBJ1-2, the V gene TRBV2; D is unclear. The CDR3 contains 12 residues. The germline gives CDR1 SNHLY, CDR2 FYNNEI. The ends were cut back, 3 bases at V and 12 bases at J, with 14 bases in the middle. The CDR3 here is CASSDLETDDTF. The CDR3 nucleotides are TGTGCCAGCAGTGATCTAGAGACGGATGACACCTTC.

This clonotype was seen a handful of times. V is TRBV19 and J is TRBJ2-7, with a possible D match to TRBD1 (6 bases). V was pared by 4 bases and J by 2 bases, with 21 bases between. Germline V lookup: CDR1 LNHDA, CDR2 SQIVND (reference sequence). The CDR3 is made up of 17 amino acids. CDR3 amino acids: CASSKYNRASRTYEQYF. The CDR3 DNA reads as TGTGCCAGTAGTAAATACAACAGGGCTTCCCGAACCTACGAGCAGTACTTC.

V gene TRBV6-5 combines with J gene TRBJ1-2; D might be TRBD1 (6 bases). This CDR3 comprises 11 residues. Per germline, CDR1 MNHEY and CDR2 SVGAGI. V lost 5 bases, J lost 9 bases, and 10 bases lay in between. The CDR3 DNA sequence: TGTGCCAGCAGTACCAGGGGAAGCTACACCTTC. Its protein is CASSTRGSYTF.

The V gene is TRBV10-3, the J gene TRBJ1-3, with 12 bases lining up with TRBD1. CDR1 is ENHRY, CDR2 SYGVKD, per germline. CDR3 size: 18 residues. V lost 6 bases and J lost 3; bases outside the gene matches: 12. CDR3 DNA: TGTGCCATCAGAGCGGGGACAGGGGGCGCAGAGCTTGGAAACACCATATATTTT. Its protein is CAIRAGTGGAELGNTIYF.

This clonotype was detected only a few times. This chain joins TRBV5-6 and TRBJ1-4; TRBD1 matches at 7 bases. V trimming: 5 bases; J trimming: 7 bases; junction bases outside the gene matches: 8. The CDR3 consists of 14 residues. Per germline, CDR1 SGHDT and CDR2 YYEEEE. In DNA form, the CDR3 reads TGTGCCAGCAGATCTACAGGGGCGGGTGAAAAACTGTTTTTT. Its protein product is CASRSTGAGEKLFF.

This clonotype was counted ten times or more. The rearrangement links TRBV27 to TRBJ1-1; D perhaps matches TRBD1 (5 bases). The CDR3 has 15 residues. The germline V gene has CDR1 MNHEY and CDR2 SMNVEV (reference sequence). V gave up 6 bases and J gave up 0 bases, with 14 bases separating them. CDR3 amino acids: CASSLSGGLNTEAFF. Written as DNA, the CDR3 is TGTGCCAGCAGCTTAAGTGGGGGTCTGAACACTGAAGCTTTCTTT.

This clonotype was counted between two and nine times. V usage is TRBV7-6 and J usage is TRBJ2-2, with D perhaps TRBD2 (6 bases). Germline lookup yields CDR1 SGHVS and CDR2 FNYEAQ. CDR3 size: 13 residues. The V and J ends lost 10 bases and 7 bases respectively, with 16 bases between them. The CDR3 DNA reads as TGTGCCATCCTACCGCTAGCGCGCGGGGAGCTGTTTTTT. Protein: CAILPLARGELFF.

A note on this clonotype: This could be a read error, since a much larger clone is one nucleotide away. The CDR3 DNA reads TGTGACAGCAGCACAATTGGCCAGGGGGCGCGGAACACTGAAGCTTTCTTT. Translating gives CDSSTIGQGARNTEAFF. The chain recombines TRBV7-6 with TRBJ1-1; TRBD1 aligns across 8 bases. There are 17 residues in the CDR3. The germline V gene encodes CDR1 SGHVS and CDR2 FNYEAQ.

The V gene is TRBV6-6, the J gene TRBJ2-7; D call uncertain. CDR3 length equals 13 residues. The V gene lost 5 bases and the J gene lost 3 bases, with 11 bases spanning the gap. Germline CDR1 is MNHNY and CDR2 is SVGAGI (reference sequence). The CDR3 protein is CASSAGRIYEQYV. The CDR3 DNA sequence: TGTGCCAGCAGTGCAGGACGGATCTACGAGCAGTACGTC.

This chain uses TRBV12-3 or TRBV12-4 with TRBJ2-1; D uncertain. Trimming stripped 0 bases from V and 8 bases from J, with 8 bases between. The length of the CDR3 is 13 residues. CDR3 in amino acids: CASSLANIYEQFF. Written as DNA, the CDR3 is TGTGCCAGCAGTTTAGCCAACATCTATGAGCAGTTCTTC.

The V and J genes are TRBV3-1 and TRBJ1-4; D remains unclear. Trimming pared 3 bases from V and 8 bases from J, leaving 7 bases between. This CDR3 is built from 12 residues. Germline V gives CDR1 LGHDT, CDR2 YNNKEL (reference sequence). The CDR3 bases are TGTGCCAGCAGCCACGCACGGGAAAAACTGTTTTTT. Amino acids: CASSHAREKLFF.

This clonotype was seen a single time. The V and J genes are TRBV29-1 and TRBJ2-2, with unresolved D. The ends were cut back, 4 bases at V and 4 bases at J, with 10 bases in the middle. CDR1 is SQVTM and CDR2 is ANQGSEA in the germline V gene. The CDR3 contains 13 residues. The CDR3 spells CSVALDGTGELFF. In DNA form, the CDR3 reads TGCAGCGTTGCGTTGGACGGCACCGGGGAGCTGTTTTTT.

The table lists this clonotype with a few counts. This chain links TRBV4-1 with TRBJ2-1; 11 bases are shared with TRBD2. Per the germline V gene, CDR1 is MGHRA and CDR2 is YSYEKL. The CDR3 spans 16 residues. V shed 4 bases and J 6 bases; nucleotides not matched to a gene: 8. CDR3 DNA sequence: TGCGCCAGCAGCCCTCTAGCGGGGGGCAACCCCAATGAGCAGTTCTTC. Amino acids: CASSPLAGGNPNEQFF.

The CDR3 loop is CASSLDGFTGELFF. The CDR3 nucleotides are TGTGCCAGCAGTTTAGATGGGTTCACCGGGGAGCTGTTTTTT. The chain links TRBV27 to TRBJ2-2, with no clear D. Trimming removed 2 bases at V and 4 bases at J, with 8 bases between. Germline assignment: CDR1 MNHEY and CDR2 SMNVEV (reference sequence). This CDR3 has 14 amino acids.